This T cell receptor (beta chain) was identified during a study of blood T cells in healthy people across ages. The CDR3 covers 14 residues. Germline V gene data show CDR1 as MGHRA and CDR2 as YSYEKL. With 1 base removed from V and 6 bases from J, the gap between germline ends came to 13 bases. The second PCR ran 7 to 11 cycles with a sample-barcoded 5' primer and J-beta primers. TCRdb re-called the 5' RACE reads through MiXCR, storing one row per CDR3 protein. Seen here are a few hundred thousand distinct CDR3 sequences, about 52% observed once, and the top ten hold 51%. The receptor was isolated from a man aged 60-69 years in good health. Material: blood. The chain carries TRBV4-1 and TRBJ2-7, with D unresolved. DNA of the CDR3: TGCGCCAGCAGCCAAGTTGTAACAGTAGGCGAGCAGTACTTC. Protein product: CASSQVVTVGEQYF.